This TCR beta chain is from a study of technical replicates of blood from a handful of donors. Clones were read by immunoSEQ multiplex PCR, and TCRdb kept only the in-frame ones, dropping some. The sample has around 72,000 clones, about 90% seen once. V trimming: 3 bases; J trimming: 0 bases; junction bases outside the gene matches: 2. Germline-derived CDR1 and CDR2 are LNHDA and SQIVND (reference sequence). The CDR3 sequence is 15 residues long. The chain links TRBV19 to TRBJ2-1; 7 positions match TRBD1. The sample comprised T cells isolated from PBMCs. The sequence came from a human donor in good health. CDR3 sequence (DNA): TGTGCCAGTAGTATTGCAGGGGGCTCCTACAATGAGCAGTTCTTC. Its protein is CASSIAGGSYNEQFF.